This passage covers 21 T cell receptor beta chains from one sample sequenced in a study of cytomegalovirus exposure and HLA in healthy donors. Sequencing used immunoSEQ multiplex PCR; TCRdb keeps in-frame clones, though not all of them. The data show about 160,000 clones, 85% to 90% seen once. The sequencing input was PBMCs. Every receptor here comes from a man between 18 and 35 years old in good health and CMV-seronegative.

The DNA of the CDR3 is TGCAGCGCGGGGGGGACCAAGAACACTGAAGCTTTCTTT. It codes for CSAGGTKNTEAFF. This sequence joins TRBV29-1 and TRBJ1-1; D possibly corresponds to TRBD1 (5 bases). The ends were cut back, 7 bases at V and 1 base at J, with 13 bases in the middle. CDR3 length: 13 amino acids. Germline assignment: CDR1 SQVTM and CDR2 ANQGSEA.

The chain recombines TRBV4-2 with TRBJ1-2, with 10 positions matching TRBD1. CDR1 and CDR2 (germline): LGHNA, YNFKEQ. Trimming removed 4 bases from V and 2 bases from J; junction bases left unmatched: 7. This CDR3 contains 16 residues. This CDR3 reads CASSLPGQGKNYGYTF. The CDR3 DNA is TGTGCCAGCAGCCTACCGGGACAGGGGAAAAACTATGGCTACACCTTC.

This chain uses TRBV28 with TRBJ1-6; 7 bases are a match to TRBD1. The CDR3 is 14 amino acids. Germline lookup yields CDR1 MDHEN and CDR2 SYDVKM. V lost 5 bases and J lost 9; bases outside the gene matches: 7. CDR3 coding DNA: TGTGCCAGCAGTCCGGTAGACAGGGCTTCACCCCTCCACTTT. It yields the protein CASSPVDRASPLHF.

This rearrangement joins TRBV10-3 to TRBJ1-6, with 10 bases aligning to TRBD1. This CDR3 spans 18 amino acids. Trimming cost V 0 bases and J 7 bases; bases outside gene matches: 9. Per germline, CDR1 ENHRY and CDR2 SYGVKD. Here the CDR3 reads CAISESILGQGGNSPLHF. CDR3 nucleotides: TGTGCCATCAGTGAGTCGATTTTAGGACAGGGGGGGAATTCACCCCTCCACTTT.

The genes are TRBV5-1 and TRBJ1-2; 8 bases match TRBD1. This CDR3 contains 15 residues. After removal of 7 bases from V and 7 bases from J, the junction contained 15 bases not matched to a gene. The germline V gene encodes CDR1 SGHRS and CDR2 YFSETQ. The CDR3 DNA sequence: TGCGCCAGCCACTATTCCACAGGGGGGGAAGGTGGCTACACCTTC. Residues: CASHYSTGGEGGYTF.

The rearrangement joins TRBV30 to TRBJ2-3, with 7 bases fitting TRBD1. V trimming: 4 bases; J trimming: 4 bases; junction bases outside the gene matches: 11. Germline V gives CDR1 GTSNPN, CDR2 SVGIG (reference sequence). The CDR3 contains 15 residues. The CDR3 protein is CAWTYQGGPPDTQYF. The DNA for the CDR3 is TGTGCCTGGACCTACCAAGGGGGCCCCCCAGATACGCAGTATTTT. The full variable domain, in which reference TRBV30 and TRBJ2-3 provide the parts outside the CDR3, is SQTIHQWPATLVQPVGSPLSLECTVEGTSNPNLYWYRQAAGRGLQLLFYSVGIGQISSEVPQNLSASRPQDRQFILSSKKLLLSDSGFYLCAWTYQGGPPDTQYFGPGTRLTVL.

The chain has TRBV2 and TRBJ1-1; 11 bases fit TRBD1. Germline CDR1 and CDR2: SNHLY and FYNNEI. The V and J ends lost 8 bases and 8 bases, in that order; junction bases with no gene match: 10. The CDR3 is made up of 14 amino acids. As DNA, the CDR3 is TGTGCCAGCGAACCGGGACAGGGGGTAGGGGAAGCTTTCTTT. Translation gives CASEPGQGVGEAFF.

The rearrangement links TRBV28 to TRBJ1-1; D perhaps matches TRBD1 (5 bases). Germline loops: CDR1 MDHEN, CDR2 SYDVKM. CDR3 length equals 14 residues. V was cut by 3 bases and J by 4 bases, with 12 bases left in between. The CDR3 here is CASSFLGLGTEAFF. The CDR3 DNA sequence: TGTGCCAGCAGTTTTTTGGGGCTGGGCACTGAAGCTTTCTTT.

This clone was observed a single time. V and J are TRBV27 and TRBJ1-2; 7 nucleotides agree with TRBD1. V was clipped by 6 bases and J by 4 bases; unmatched bases: 14. This CDR3 contains 16 residues. Germline V CDR1 and CDR2: MNHEY, SMNVEV (reference sequence). The DNA of the CDR3 is TGTGCCAGCAGCCGGTTGGGGACAGCGATAACCTATGGCTACACCTTC. It yields the protein CASSRLGTAITYGYTF.

J is TRBJ1-2 and V is TRBV19; 7 positions agree with TRBD1. Trimming at V came to 3 bases and at J to 2 bases, leaving 3 bases not matched to a gene. The length of the CDR3 is 14 residues. Germline V gives CDR1 LNHDA, CDR2 SQIVND (reference sequence). For the CDR3, the DNA is TGTGCCAGTAGTATCGGCAGGGGGAACTATGGCTACACCTTC. Protein product: CASSIGRGNYGYTF.

The chain uses TRBV7-6 and TRBJ1-1; D call uncertain. Between the trimmed V and J ends, which lost 5 bases and 1 base, there was a span of 11 bases. Germline V lookup: CDR1 SGHVS, CDR2 FNYEAQ. This CDR3 has 14 residues. This CDR3 reads CASSAGGRNTEAFF. In nucleotides, the CDR3 is TGTGCCAGCAGCGCGGGTGGGCGGAACACTGAAGCTTTCTTT.

This chain joins TRBV2 and TRBJ2-7, with a possible D match to TRBD1 (6 bases). The CDR3 is 14 residues long. Per germline, CDR1 SNHLY and CDR2 FYNNEI. Trimming took off 6 bases at V and 8 bases at J, with 20 bases between the two ends. The CDR3 loop is CASRPGHLEGQQYV. CDR3 DNA sequence: TGTGCCAGCAGGCCGGGACACCTTGAGGGGCAGCAGTACGTC.

The V and J genes are TRBV5-1 and TRBJ2-7; 7 bases match TRBD1. CDR3 length: 13 residues. Trimming cost V 4 bases and J 5 bases; bases outside gene matches: 6. CDR1 SGHRS and CDR2 YFSETQ come from the germline V gene. CDR3 residues: CASSPQGENEQYV. In nucleotides, the CDR3 is TGCGCCAGCAGCCCCCAGGGGGAAAACGAGCAGTACGTC.

The chain is built from TRBV30 and TRBJ2-5, with D perhaps TRBD1 (5 bases). Germline CDR1 reads GTSNPN; CDR2 reads SVGIG (reference sequence). The CDR3 loop spans 12 amino acids. V dropped 2 bases and J dropped 3 bases, with 7 bases sitting between them. CDR3 coding DNA: TGTGCCTGGAGTAAGACAGAAGAGACCCAGTACTTC. It is translated as CAWSKTEETQYF.

The genes are TRBV12-5 and TRBJ2-5; TRBD2 agrees at 8 bases. CDR1 LGHNT and CDR2 FRNRAP come from the germline V gene. This CDR3 has 15 amino acids. The J segment lost 1 base and the V segment lost 9 bases, leaving 10 bases of the junction unmatched. CDR3 bases: TGTGCTAGAGATAGGCGGGGGGCATCCCAAGAGACCCAGTACTTC. It specifies CARDRRGASQETQYF.

This clone is a singleton in its sample. J is TRBJ2-7 and V is TRBV11-2; D is possibly TRBD2 (6 bases). V lost 5 bases and J 4 bases, leaving 15 bases between the germline ends. Germline CDR1 SGHAT, CDR2 FQNNGV. CDR3 length equals 14 residues. Here the CDR3 DNA reads TGTGCCAGCAGCCACCGGGACTGGAATTACGAGCAGTACGTC. Residues: CASSHRDWNYEQYV.

V and J are TRBV6-1 and TRBJ1-6; unclear D gene. The CDR3 consists of 15 residues. Germline lookup yields CDR1 MNHNS and CDR2 SASEGT. V dropped 2 bases and J dropped 7 bases, with 12 bases sitting between them. This CDR3 is CASSENPPTNSPLHF. DNA of the CDR3: TGTGCCAGCAGTGAAAATCCCCCAACAAATTCACCCCTCCACTTT.

The CDR3 sequence is CASSAGVAGFYEQYF. In DNA form, the CDR3 reads TGTGCCAGTAGCGCCGGGGTAGCGGGATTTTACGAGCAGTACTTC. J is TRBJ2-7 and V is TRBV19, with 8 bases aligning to TRBD2. V dropped 6 bases and J dropped 4; count of bases not matched to a gene: 11. The germline gives CDR1 LNHDA, CDR2 SQIVND (reference sequence). The CDR3 is made up of 15 amino acids.

The V and J genes are TRBV6-5 and TRBJ2-7, with a tentative D call TRBD2 (6 bases). V was clipped by 3 bases and J by 6 bases, with 6 bases between them. CDR1 and CDR2 from the germline V gene are MNHEY and SVGAGI. This CDR3 contains 11 residues. This CDR3 is CASSYSGEQYF. For the CDR3, the DNA is TGTGCCAGCAGTTATAGCGGCGAGCAGTACTTC.

The chain couples TRBV4-2 to TRBJ2-6, with 10 bases fitting TRBD2. CDR1 LGHNA and CDR2 YNFKEQ come from the germline V gene. J gave up 0 bases and V 0 bases, and 8 bases lay outside the gene matches. This CDR3 is 20 amino acids long. In nucleotides, the CDR3 is TGTGCCAGCAGCCAAGATGGGCTAGCGGGGGATAGCTCTGGGGCCAACGTCCTGACTTTC. It translates to CASSQDGLAGDSSGANVLTF.

This clone has just one count. The chain is built from TRBV6-6 and TRBJ1-3, with 7 bases lining up with TRBD1. The germline CDR1 and CDR2 sequences are MNHNY and SVGAGI (reference sequence). J was trimmed by 8 bases and V by 6 bases; bases with no gene match: 7. This CDR3 is 13 amino acids long. The CDR3 loop reads CASRPTGEYTIYF. The DNA for the CDR3 is TGTGCCAGCAGGCCCACAGGGGAGTACACCATATATTTT.